This T cell receptor (beta chain) was found in a study of cytomegalovirus exposure and HLA in healthy donors. Study conclusions and caveats: The HLA-A and HLA-B alleles of most subjects were reportedly predicted accurately from TCR beta sequences. Most TCR beta V segments were productive about 87% or about 30% of the time in an earlier analysis.

This CDR3 is 15 amino acids long. Germline loops: CDR1 SGHRS, CDR2 YFSETQ. The V and J ends lost 0 bases and 6 bases respectively, with 13 bases between them. The PCR ran on 60 Vbeta and 13 Jbeta primers. The method was immunoSEQ multiplex PCR; TCRdb's version includes in-frame clones alone and lacks a portion of them. In the table there are fewer than 100,000 clones, 60% to 85% of which are singletons. Turning to this clone: As yet, its antigen is unknown.

V and J are TRBV5-1 and TRBJ1-5; D remains ambiguous. The sequenced sample was PBMCs. The source of this sequence is a man aged 55 to 70 in good health and CMV-seropositive. This CDR3 is CASSLEGDRGQPQHF. The DNA for the CDR3 is TGCGCCAGCAGCTTGGAGGGAGATCGAGGTCAGCCCCAGCATTTT.